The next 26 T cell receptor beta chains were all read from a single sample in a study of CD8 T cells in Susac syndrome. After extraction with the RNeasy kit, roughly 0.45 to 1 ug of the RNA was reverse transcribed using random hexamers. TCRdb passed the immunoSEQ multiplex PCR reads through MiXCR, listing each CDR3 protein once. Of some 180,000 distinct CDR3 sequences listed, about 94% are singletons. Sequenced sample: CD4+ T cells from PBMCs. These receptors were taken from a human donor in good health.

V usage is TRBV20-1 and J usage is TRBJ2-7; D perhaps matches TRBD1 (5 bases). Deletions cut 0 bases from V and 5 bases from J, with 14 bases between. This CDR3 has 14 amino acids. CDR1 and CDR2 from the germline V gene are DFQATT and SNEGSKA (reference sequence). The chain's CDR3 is CSARDWAGLNEQYF. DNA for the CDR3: TGCAGTGCTAGAGATTGGGCAGGGTTGAACGAGCAGTACTTC.

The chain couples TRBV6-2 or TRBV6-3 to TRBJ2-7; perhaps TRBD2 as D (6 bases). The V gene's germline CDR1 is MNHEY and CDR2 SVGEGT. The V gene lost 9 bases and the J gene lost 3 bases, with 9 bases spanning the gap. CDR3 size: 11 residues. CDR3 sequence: CASGTLYEQYF. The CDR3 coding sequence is TGTGCCAGTGGGACTCTCTACGAGCAGTACTTC.

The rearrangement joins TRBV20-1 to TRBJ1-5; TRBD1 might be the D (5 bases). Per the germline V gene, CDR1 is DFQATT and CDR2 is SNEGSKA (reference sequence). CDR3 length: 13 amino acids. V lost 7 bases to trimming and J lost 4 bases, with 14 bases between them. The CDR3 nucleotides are TGCAGTGTTCTAGGGGATTTGAATCAGCCCCAGCATTTT. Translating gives CSVLGDLNQPQHF.

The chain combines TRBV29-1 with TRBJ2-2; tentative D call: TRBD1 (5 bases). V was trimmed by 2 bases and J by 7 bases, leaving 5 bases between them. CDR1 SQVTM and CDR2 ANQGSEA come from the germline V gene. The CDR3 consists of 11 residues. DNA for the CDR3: TGCAGCGTTGAAAGGGGCGGGGAGCTGTTTTTT. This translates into CSVERGGELFF.

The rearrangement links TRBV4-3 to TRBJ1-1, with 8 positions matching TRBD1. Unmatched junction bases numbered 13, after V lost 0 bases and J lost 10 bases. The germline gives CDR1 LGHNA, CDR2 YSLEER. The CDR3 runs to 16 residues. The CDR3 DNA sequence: TGCGCCAGCAGCCAAGATGGTCCCCAGGGGGCGATTAGAGCTTTCTTT. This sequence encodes CASSQDGPQGAIRAFF.

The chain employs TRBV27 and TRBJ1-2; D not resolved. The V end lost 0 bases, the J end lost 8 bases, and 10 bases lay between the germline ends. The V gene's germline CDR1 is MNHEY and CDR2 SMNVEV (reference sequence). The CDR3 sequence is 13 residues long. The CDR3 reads CASSLSEVGGYTF. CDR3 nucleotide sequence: TGTGCCAGCAGTTTATCGGAGGTTGGAGGCTACACCTTC.

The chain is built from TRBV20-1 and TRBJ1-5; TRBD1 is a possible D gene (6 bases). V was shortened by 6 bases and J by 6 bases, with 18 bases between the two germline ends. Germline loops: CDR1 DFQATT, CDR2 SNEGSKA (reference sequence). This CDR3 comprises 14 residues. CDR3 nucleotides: TGCAGTGCCCCCAGCGAGACAGGTACTCAGCCCCAGCATTTT. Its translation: CSAPSETGTQPQHF.

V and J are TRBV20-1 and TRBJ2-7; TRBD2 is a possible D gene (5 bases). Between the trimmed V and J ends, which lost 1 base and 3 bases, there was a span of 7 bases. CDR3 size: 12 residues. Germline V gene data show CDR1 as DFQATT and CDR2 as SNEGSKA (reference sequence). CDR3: CSARASSYEQYF. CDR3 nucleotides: TGCAGTGCTAGAGCTAGCAGCTACGAGCAGTACTTC.

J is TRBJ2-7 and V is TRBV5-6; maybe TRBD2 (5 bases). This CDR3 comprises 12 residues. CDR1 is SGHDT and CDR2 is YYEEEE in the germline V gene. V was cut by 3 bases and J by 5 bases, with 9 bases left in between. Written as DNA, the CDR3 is TGTGCCAGCAGCTCTCTAGCCCACGAGCAGTACTTC. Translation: CASSSLAHEQYF.

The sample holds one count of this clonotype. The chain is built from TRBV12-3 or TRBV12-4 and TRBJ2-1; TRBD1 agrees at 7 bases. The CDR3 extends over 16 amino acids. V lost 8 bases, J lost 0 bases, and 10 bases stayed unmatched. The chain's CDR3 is CASRRVWDSSYNEQFF. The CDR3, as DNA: TGTGCCAGCCGACGGGTTTGGGACAGCTCCTACAATGAGCAGTTCTTC.

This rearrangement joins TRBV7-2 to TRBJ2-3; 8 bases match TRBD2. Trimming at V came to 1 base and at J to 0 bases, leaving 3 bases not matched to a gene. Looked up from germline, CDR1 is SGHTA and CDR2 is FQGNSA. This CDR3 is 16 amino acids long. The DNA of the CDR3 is TGTGCCAGCAGCTTAGAGCGGGGGACTAGCACAGATACGCAGTATTTT. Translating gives CASSLERGTSTDTQYF.

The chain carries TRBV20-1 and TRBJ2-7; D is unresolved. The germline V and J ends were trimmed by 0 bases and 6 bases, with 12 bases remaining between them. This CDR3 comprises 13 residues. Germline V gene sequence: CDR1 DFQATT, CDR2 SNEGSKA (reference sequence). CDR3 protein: CSAREGFISEQYF. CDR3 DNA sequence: TGCAGTGCTAGAGAAGGTTTTATCAGCGAGCAGTACTTC.

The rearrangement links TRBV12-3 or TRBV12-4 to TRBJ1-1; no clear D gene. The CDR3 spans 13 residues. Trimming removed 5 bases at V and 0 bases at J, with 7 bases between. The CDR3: CASSPQLNTEAFF. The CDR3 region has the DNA TGTGCCAGCAGTCCCCAGCTGAACACTGAAGCTTTCTTT.

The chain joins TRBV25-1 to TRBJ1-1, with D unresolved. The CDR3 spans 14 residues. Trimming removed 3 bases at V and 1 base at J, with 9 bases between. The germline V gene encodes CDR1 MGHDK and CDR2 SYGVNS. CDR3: CASSDPRENTEAFF. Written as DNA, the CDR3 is TGTGCCAGCAGTGACCCTAGGGAGAACACTGAAGCTTTCTTT.

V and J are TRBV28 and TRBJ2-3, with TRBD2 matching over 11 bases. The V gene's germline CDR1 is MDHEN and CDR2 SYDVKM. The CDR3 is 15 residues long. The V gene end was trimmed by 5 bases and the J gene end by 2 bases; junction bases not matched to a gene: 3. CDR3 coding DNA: TGTGCCAGCAGTGAACTAGCGGGAGCCACAGATACGCAGTATTTT. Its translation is CASSELAGATDTQYF.

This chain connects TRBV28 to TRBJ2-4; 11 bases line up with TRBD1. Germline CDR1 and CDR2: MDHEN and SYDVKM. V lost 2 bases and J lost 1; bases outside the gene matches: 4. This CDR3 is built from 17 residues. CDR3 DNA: TGTGCCAGCAGTTTAAGGGACAGGGGGATCGCCAAAAACATTCAGTACTTC. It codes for CASSLRDRGIAKNIQYF.

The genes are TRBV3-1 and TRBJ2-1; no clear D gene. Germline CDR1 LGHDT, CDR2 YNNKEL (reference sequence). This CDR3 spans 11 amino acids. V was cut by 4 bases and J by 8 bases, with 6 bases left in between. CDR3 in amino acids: CASSRADEQFF. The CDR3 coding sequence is TGTGCCAGCAGCCGCGCGGATGAGCAGTTCTTC.

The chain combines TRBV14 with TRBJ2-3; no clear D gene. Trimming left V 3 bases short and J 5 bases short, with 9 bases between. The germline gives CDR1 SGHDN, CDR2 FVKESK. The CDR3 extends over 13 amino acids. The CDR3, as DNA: TGTGCCAGCAGCCATGAGACTTTAGATACGCAGTATTTT. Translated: CASSHETLDTQYF.

This CDR3 is CASSQGEYEQYF. CDR3 nucleotide sequence: TGTGCCAGCAGCCAAGGGGAGTACGAGCAGTACTTC. V usage is TRBV3-1 and J usage is TRBJ2-7; TRBD2 is a possible D gene (5 bases). V lost 1 base, J lost 4 bases, and 5 bases lay in between. The CDR3 runs 12 residues. Per the germline V gene, CDR1 is LGHDT and CDR2 is YNNKEL (reference sequence).

The CDR3 sequence: CSVGPKWGLSGANVLTF. The DNA for the CDR3 is TGCAGCGTTGGGCCGAAGTGGGGGCTCTCTGGGGCCAACGTCCTGACTTTC. The chain is built from TRBV29-1 and TRBJ2-6, with a weak D call TRBD1 (6 bases). V was cut by 4 bases and J by 0 bases, with 16 bases left in between. The CDR3 has 17 amino acids. Per the germline V gene, CDR1 is SQVTM and CDR2 is ANQGSEA.

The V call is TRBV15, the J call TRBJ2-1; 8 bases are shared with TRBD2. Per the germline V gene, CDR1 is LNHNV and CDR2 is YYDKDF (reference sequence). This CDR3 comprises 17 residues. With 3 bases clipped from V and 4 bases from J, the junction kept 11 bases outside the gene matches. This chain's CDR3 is CATSRDSGTSAYNEQFF. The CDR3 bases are TGTGCCACCAGCAGGGACTCCGGGACTAGTGCTTACAATGAGCAGTTCTTC.

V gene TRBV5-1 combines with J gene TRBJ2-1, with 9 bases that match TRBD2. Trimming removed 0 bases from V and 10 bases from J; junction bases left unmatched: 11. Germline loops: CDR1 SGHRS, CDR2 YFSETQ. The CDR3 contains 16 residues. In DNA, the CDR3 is TGCGCCAGCAGCTTGGATCCAGCGGGAGGCCCGATCGAGCAGTTCTTC. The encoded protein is CASSLDPAGGPIEQFF.

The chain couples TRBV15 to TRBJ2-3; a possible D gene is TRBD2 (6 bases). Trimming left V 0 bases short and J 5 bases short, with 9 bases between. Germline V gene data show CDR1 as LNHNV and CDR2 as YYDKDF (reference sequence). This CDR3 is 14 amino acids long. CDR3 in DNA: TGTGCCACCAGCAGAGATCCCGGGAGAGATACGCAGTATTTT. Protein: CATSRDPGRDTQYF. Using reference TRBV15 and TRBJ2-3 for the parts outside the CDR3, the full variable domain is DAMVIQNPRYQVTQFGKPVTLSCSQTLNHNVMYWYQQKSSQAPKLLFHYYDKDFNNEADTPDNFQSRRPNTSFCFLDIRSPGLGDTAMYLCATSRDPGRDTQYFGPGTRLTVL.

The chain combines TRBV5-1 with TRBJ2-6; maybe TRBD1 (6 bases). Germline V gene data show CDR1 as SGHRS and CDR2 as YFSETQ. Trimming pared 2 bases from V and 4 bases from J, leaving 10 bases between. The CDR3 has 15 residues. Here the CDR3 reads CASSLTGNGANVLTF. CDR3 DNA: TGCGCCAGCAGCTTAACAGGGAACGGGGCCAACGTCCTGACTTTC. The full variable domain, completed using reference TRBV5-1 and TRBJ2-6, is KAGVTQTPRYLIKTRGQQVTLSCSPISGHRSVSWYQQTPGQGLQFLFEYFSETQRNKGNFPGRFSGRQFSNSRSEMNVSTLELGDSALYLCASSLTGNGANVLTFGAGSRLTVL.

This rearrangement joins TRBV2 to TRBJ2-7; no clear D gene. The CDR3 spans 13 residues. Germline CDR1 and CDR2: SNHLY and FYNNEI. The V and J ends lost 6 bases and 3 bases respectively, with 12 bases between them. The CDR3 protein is CASSTKGFYEQYF. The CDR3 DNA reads TGTGCCAGCAGCACTAAGGGCTTCTACGAGCAGTACTTC.

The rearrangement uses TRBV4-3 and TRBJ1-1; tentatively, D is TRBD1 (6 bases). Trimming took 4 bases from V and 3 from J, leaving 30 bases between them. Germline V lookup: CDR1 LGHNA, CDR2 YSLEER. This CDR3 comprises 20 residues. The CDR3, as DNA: TGCGCCAGCAGCCGGGGAGTCGCGACGATGACCCTGAGGGGGGACACTGAAGCTTTCTTT. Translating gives CASSRGVATMTLRGDTEAFF.